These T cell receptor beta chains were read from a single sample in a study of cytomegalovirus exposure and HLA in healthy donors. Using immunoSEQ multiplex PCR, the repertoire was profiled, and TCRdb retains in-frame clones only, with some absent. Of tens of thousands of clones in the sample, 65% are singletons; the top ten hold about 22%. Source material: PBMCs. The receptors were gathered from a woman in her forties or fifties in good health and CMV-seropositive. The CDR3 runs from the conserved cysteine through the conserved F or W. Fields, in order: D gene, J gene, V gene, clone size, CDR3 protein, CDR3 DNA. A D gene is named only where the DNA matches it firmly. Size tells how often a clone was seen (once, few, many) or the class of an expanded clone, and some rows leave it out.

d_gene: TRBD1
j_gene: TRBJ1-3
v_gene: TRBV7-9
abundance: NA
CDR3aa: CASSRTGLGPGNTIYF
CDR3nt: TGTGCCAGCAGTCGGACAGGGCTAGGGCCCGGAAACACCATATATTTT

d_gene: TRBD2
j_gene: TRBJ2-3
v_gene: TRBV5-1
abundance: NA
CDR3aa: CASSGTSGGRADTQYF
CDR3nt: TGCGCCAGCAGCGGTACTAGCGGGGGGCGGGCAGATACGCAGTATTTT

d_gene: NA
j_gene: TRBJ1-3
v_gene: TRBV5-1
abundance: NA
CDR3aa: CASKESDSGNTIYF
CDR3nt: TGCGCCAGCAAGGAGTCGGACTCTGGAAACACCATATATTTT

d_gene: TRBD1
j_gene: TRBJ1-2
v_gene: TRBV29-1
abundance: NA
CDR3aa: CSGGGQNHGYTF
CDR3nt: TGCAGCGGAGGGGGACAGAACCATGGCTACACCTTC

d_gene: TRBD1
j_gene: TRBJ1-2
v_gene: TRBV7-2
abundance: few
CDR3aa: CASSLDGQGARGYTF
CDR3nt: TGTGCCAGCAGCTTAGACGGACAGGGGGCGAGAGGCTACACCTTC

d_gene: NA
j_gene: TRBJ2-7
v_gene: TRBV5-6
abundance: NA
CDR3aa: CASTPNGGAPYEQYF
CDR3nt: TGTGCCAGCACCCCAAATGGAGGGGCTCCCTACGAGCAGTACTTC

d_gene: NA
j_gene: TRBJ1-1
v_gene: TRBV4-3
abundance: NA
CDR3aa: CASSQPGEDTEAFF
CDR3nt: TGCGCCAGCAGCCAACCGGGGGAGGACACTGAAGCTTTCTTT

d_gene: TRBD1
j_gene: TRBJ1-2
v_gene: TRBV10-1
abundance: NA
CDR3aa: CASSPDRGNYGYTF
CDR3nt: TGCGCCAGCAGTCCGGACAGGGGCAACTATGGCTACACCTTC

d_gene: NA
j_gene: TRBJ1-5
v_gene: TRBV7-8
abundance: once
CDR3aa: CASSPGEGGNQPQHF
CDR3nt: TGTGCCAGCAGCCCGGGGGAGGGAGGCAATCAGCCCCAGCATTTT

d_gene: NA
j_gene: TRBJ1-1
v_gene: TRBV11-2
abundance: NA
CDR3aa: CASQPGAVNTEAFF
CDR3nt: TGTGCCAGCCAACCAGGGGCCGTGAACACTGAAGCTTTCTTT

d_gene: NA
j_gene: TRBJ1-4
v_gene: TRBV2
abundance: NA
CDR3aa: CASSETQNLHEKLFF
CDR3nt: TGTGCCAGCAGTGAAACACAAAACCTTCATGAAAAACTGTTTTTT

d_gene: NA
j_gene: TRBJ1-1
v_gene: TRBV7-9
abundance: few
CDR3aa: CASTPGDTEAFF
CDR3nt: TGTGCCAGCACCCCGGGGGACACTGAAGCTTTCTTT

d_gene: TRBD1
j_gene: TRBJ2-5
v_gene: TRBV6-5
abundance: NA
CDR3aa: CASSPEGARQETQYF
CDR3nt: TGTGCCAGCAGTCCTGAGGGGGCTCGACAAGAGACCCAGTACTTC

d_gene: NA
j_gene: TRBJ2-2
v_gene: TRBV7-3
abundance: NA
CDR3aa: CASSRGSLNTGELFF
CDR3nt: TGTGCCAGCAGCAGAGGGAGCTTGAACACCGGGGAGCTGTTTTTT

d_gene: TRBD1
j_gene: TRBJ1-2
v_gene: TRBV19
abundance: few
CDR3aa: CASRNDRVNYGYTF
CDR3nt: TGTGCCAGTAGGAACGACAGGGTTAACTATGGCTACACCTTC

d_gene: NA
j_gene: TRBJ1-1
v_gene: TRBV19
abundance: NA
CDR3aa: CASSKKTGNTEAFF
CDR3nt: TGTGCCAGTAGTAAGAAGACAGGGAACACTGAAGCTTTCTTT

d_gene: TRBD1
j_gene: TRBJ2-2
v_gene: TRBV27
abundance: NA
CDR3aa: CASSPGTGGLFF
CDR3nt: TGTGCCAGCAGTCCAGGGACAGGAGGGCTGTTTTTT

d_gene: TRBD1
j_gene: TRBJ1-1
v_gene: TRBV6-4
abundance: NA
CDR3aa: CASSPGTGLLVFF
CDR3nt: TGTGCCAGCAGCCCCGGGACAGGGCTCCTGGTTTTCTTT

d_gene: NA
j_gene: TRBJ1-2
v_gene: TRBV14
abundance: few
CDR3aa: CASSQEERQGYGYTF
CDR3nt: TGTGCCAGCAGCCAAGAGGAGAGGCAAGGCTATGGCTACACCTTC

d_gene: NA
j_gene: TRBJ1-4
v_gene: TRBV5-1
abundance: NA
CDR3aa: CASSYSGGAFNEKLFF
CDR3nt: TGCGCCAGCAGCTACTCGGGGGGAGCCTTTAATGAAAAACTGTTTTTT

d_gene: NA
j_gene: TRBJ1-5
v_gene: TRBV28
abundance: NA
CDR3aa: CASSRNPGQVYSNQPQHF
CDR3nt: TGTGCCAGCAGTCGTAATCCAGGCCAGGTTTATAGCAATCAGCCCCAGCATTTT

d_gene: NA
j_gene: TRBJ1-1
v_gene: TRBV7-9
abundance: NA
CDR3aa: CASSLSSDTEAFF
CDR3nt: TGTGCCAGCAGCTTATCCTCGGACACTGAAGCTTTCTTT

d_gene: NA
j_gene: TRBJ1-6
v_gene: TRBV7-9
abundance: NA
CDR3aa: CSSSFGGHSPLHF
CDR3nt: TGTTCCAGCAGCTTCGGAGGGCATTCACCCCTCCACTTT

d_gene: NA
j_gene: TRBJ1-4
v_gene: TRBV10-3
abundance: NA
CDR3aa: CAISELAEKLFF
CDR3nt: TGTGCCATCAGTGAGTTGGCCGAAAAACTGTTTTTT

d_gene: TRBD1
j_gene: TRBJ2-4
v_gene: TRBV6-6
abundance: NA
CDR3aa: CASSYSTGGLNIQYF
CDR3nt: TGTGCCAGCAGTTACTCGACAGGGGGATTAAACATTCAGTACTTC

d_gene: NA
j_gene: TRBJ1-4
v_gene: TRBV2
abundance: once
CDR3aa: CASSELGGAFEKLFF
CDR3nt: TGTGCCAGCAGTGAACTAGGGGGAGCTTTTGAAAAACTGTTTTTT

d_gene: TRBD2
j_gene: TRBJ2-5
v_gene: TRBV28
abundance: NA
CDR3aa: CASSSGLAVLETQYF
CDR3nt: TGTGCCAGCAGTTCGGGACTAGCGGTCCTCGAGACCCAGTACTTC